These T cell receptor beta chains were read from a single sample in a study of control samples from healthy donors and cancer patients. Assay: immunoSEQ multiplex PCR; the TCRdb copy retains only in-frame clones and omits some. Here the sample spans 150,000 to 200,000 clones, almost 90% being singletons. Sequencing was performed on blood. The origin of the receptors is a woman in her 50s in good health. Both conserved end residues are part of each CDR3. Fields, in order: D gene, V gene, CDR3 length, J gene, CDR3 protein. The D gene is left open where the match is weak.

NA	TRBV15	15	TRBJ1-4	CATSRERFYNEKLFF
TRBD1	TRBV5-1	20	TRBJ2-2	CASSLQIPGQGATNTGELFF
TRBD1	TRBV7-3	13	TRBJ1-1	CASSLYRGTEAFF
NA	TRBV11-2	13	TRBJ2-7	CASSSRGAQEQYF
NA	TRBV7-2	13	TRBJ2-5	CASSYGQKETQYF
NA	TRBV5-1	13	TRBJ2-2	CASSFALQEELFF
NA	TRBV5-1	12	TRBJ2-4	CASSPDGNIQYF
TRBD2	TRBV7-6	17	TRBJ2-3	CASRTTGREYSTDTQYF
NA	TRBV6-2/TRBV6-3	14	TRBJ1-1	CASSYGDTRAEAFF
NA	TRBV19	17	TRBJ1-2	CASSPPGPGVLGRSYTF
TRBD2	TRBV5-1	14	TRBJ2-5	CASSALAGGETQYF
NA	TRBV4-3	15	TRBJ2-7	CASSHSIREMYEQYF
NA	TRBV6-2/TRBV6-3	15	TRBJ2-2	CASSYEGLNTGELFF
TRBD2	TRBV7-3	15	TRBJ2-2	CASSLTGTRTGELFF
NA	TRBV20-1	10	TRBJ2-5	CSAQWETQYF
TRBD1	TRBV10-3	15	TRBJ1-2	CAISEGQGTNYGYTF
TRBD1	TRBV6-4	15	TRBJ2-2	CASTPGQGRTGELFF
TRBD1	TRBV7-2	15	TRBJ1-5	CASSLRDRPNQPQHF
TRBD2	TRBV5-4	16	TRBJ2-3	CASSSTRLAVTDTQYF
TRBD1	TRBV18	16	TRBJ1-5	CASSDLYRGQGQPQHF
TRBD1	TRBV28	14	TRBJ2-5	CASRWTGLSETQYF
NA	TRBV5-1	14	TRBJ2-1	CASSLGRGGNEQFF
NA	TRBV24-1	15	TRBJ2-5	CATSASSPVQETQYF
NA	TRBV4-3	13	TRBJ1-1	CASSQGTSDEAFF
TRBD2	TRBV7-2	16	TRBJ2-2	CASSLLAGTNTGELFF
NA	TRBV7-9	15	TRBJ1-2	CASSPVWAGAYGYTF
NA	TRBV5-4	15	TRBJ2-1	CASRVGAGAINEQFF
NA	TRBV4-3	21	TRBJ1-6	CASSQDGQGVVGEGANSPLHF
TRBD1	TRBV10-3	15	TRBJ2-7	CAISVTGTGFYEQYF
TRBD2	TRBV6-4	16	TRBJ2-1	CASSPKSGGLYNEQFF
TRBD1	TRBV6-2/TRBV6-3	13	TRBJ2-7	CASSPTGGHEQYF
NA	TRBV28	15	TRBJ1-6	CAILPSGPRGAPLHF
NA	TRBV7-8	18	TRBJ1-2	CASSLARGGMVGRSGYTF
NA	TRBV6-2/TRBV6-3	15	TRBJ2-1	CASSLLRRVRNEQFF
NA	TRBV18	16	TRBJ2-5	CASSPIIQGVLQTQYF
NA	TRBV2	13	TRBJ2-5	CASSELPAETQYF
NA	TRBV7-6	15	TRBJ2-2	CASSGPRLGVPELFF
NA	TRBV24-1	16	TRBJ2-7	CATSDPSRGSHFEQYF
NA	TRBV4-1	13	TRBJ2-7	CASSHYRDNEQYF
NA	TRBV6-5	13	TRBJ1-1	CASRTAFNTEAFF
NA	TRBV5-1	15	TRBJ1-1	CASSLDGGMNTEAFF
NA	TRBV5-1	13	TRBJ2-7	CASSPSSFYEQYF
TRBD1	TRBV16	15	TRBJ1-1	CASSQGTGVNTEAFF
NA	TRBV18	14	TRBJ1-5	CASSPTDSNQPQHF
NA	TRBV4-2	14	TRBJ2-1	CASSQVFQMDEQFF
NA	TRBV7-9	12	TRBJ2-7	CASSWGDYEQYF
NA	TRBV5-1	14	TRBJ1-2	CASSLAGQGHGYTF
NA	TRBV27	13	TRBJ1-1	CASSSAVNTEAFF
NA	TRBV6-6	15	TRBJ2-7	CASSYSSPGDYEQYF
TRBD2	TRBV7-3	17	TRBJ2-1	CASSPGPAGDGVNEQFF
NA	TRBV12-3/TRBV12-4	12	TRBJ2-3	CASSRLTDTQYF
TRBD1	TRBV4-2	17	TRBJ2-7	CASSQGTGTASSYEQYF
NA	TRBV19	14	TRBJ1-2	CASKPPISNYGYTF
NA	TRBV7-2	15	TRBJ1-5	CASSSQGIWNQPQHF